This T cell receptor (beta chain) was identified in a study of blood T cell repertoires in COVID-19. Across the whole study: Whether acute or convalescent, the COVID-19 samples came from the United States, Italy and Spain. Sources were T cells, B-cell-depleted T cells, or PBMCs; the material itself was cDNA or gDNA.

V shed 5 bases and J shed 5 bases, with 5 bases lying between them. Germline lookup yields CDR1 SGHTS and CDR2 YDEGEE. The CDR3 length is 11 residues. Under the authors' procedure: Estimates of nucleated cell counts were drawn from the amplification of reference gene primers. Clones were sequenced by immunoSEQ multiplex PCR, and TCRdb holds only the in-frame ones, with some missing. That table is the source of V, J and clone size, and D and trimming were worked out from the DNA. In the table there are about 49,000 clones, around 65% of which are singletons. This sequence was found in a woman in her 70s with acute or convalescent COVID-19. The chain recombines TRBV5-8 with TRBJ2-1; D not resolved. The sample consisted of peripheral blood. CDR3 DNA sequence: TGTGCCAGCAGGGGCGACAATGAGCAGTTCTTC. Its translation: CASRGDNEQFF.